The 24 T cell receptor beta chains listed next were all sequenced from one sample in a study of graft-versus-host responses after intestinal transplantation. Antigens for these TCRs are unknown. Sequencing was performed with immunoSEQ multiplex PCR; in TCRdb, only in-frame clones are kept and a portion is missing. Of 30,000 to 50,000 clones in the sample, 90% to 95% were seen once. Here the sequenced sample was unstimulated CD8+ T cells sorted from spleen or lymph node cells, taken before transplant. The receptor set was obtained from a human donor who was the organ donor for an intestinal transplant.

The chain combines TRBV5-4 with TRBJ2-7; TRBD1 is a possible D gene (6 bases). Trimming removed 4 bases from V and 2 bases from J, with 16 bases in between. The CDR3 length is 15 residues. Germline V lookup: CDR1 SGHNT, CDR2 YYREEE (reference sequence). CDR3 nucleotides: TGTGCCAGCAGCCTACCCGGACAGCTCCCCTACGAGCAGTACTTC. This gives the protein CASSLPGQLPYEQYF.

The rearrangement uses TRBV27 and TRBJ2-7; 11 bases match TRBD2. From germline, CDR1 is MNHEY and CDR2 SMNVEV (reference sequence). V shed 5 bases and J 7 bases; nucleotides not matched to a gene: 13. CDR3 length: 16 amino acids. The CDR3: CASSLYSGGALWEQYF. The CDR3, as DNA: TGTGCCAGCAGTCTATATAGCGGGGGGGCCCTTTGGGAGCAGTACTTC.

The rearrangement uses TRBV7-8 and TRBJ2-5, with D perhaps TRBD2 (6 bases). The CDR3 has 16 amino acids. Deletions cut 7 bases from V and 2 bases from J, with 20 bases between. Looked up from germline, CDR1 is SGHVS and CDR2 is FQNEAQ. CDR3 sequence (DNA): TGTGCCAGCAACACCCTAGAGCCTCGGGGGCAAGAGACCCAGTACTTC. Protein product: CASNTLEPRGQETQYF.

The rearrangement links TRBV5-6 to TRBJ1-2; D may be TRBD1 (6 bases). Germline V lookup: CDR1 SGHDT, CDR2 YYEEEE. V lost 4 bases to trimming and J lost 8 bases, with 18 bases between them. This CDR3 is 14 amino acids long. The CDR3 DNA is TGTGCCAGCAGCCCCGGGACATTCGGTCGAGGCTACACCTTC. It yields the protein CASSPGTFGRGYTF.

The rearrangement uses TRBV4-2 and TRBJ1-1, with unresolved D. This CDR3 region has 14 residues. Germline CDR1 LGHNA, CDR2 YNFKEQ. V was trimmed by 5 bases and J by 1 base, leaving 11 bases between them. The CDR3 sequence is CASSFQEGNTEAFF. For the CDR3, the DNA is TGTGCCAGCAGCTTCCAAGAGGGGAACACTGAAGCTTTCTTT.

The V gene is TRBV6-5, the J gene TRBJ2-7, with 7 bases matching TRBD1. Germline values: CDR1 MNHEY, CDR2 SVGAGI. Trimming removed 4 bases from V and 2 bases from J; junction bases left unmatched: 5. This CDR3 has 14 residues. As DNA, the CDR3 is TGTGCCAGCAGTTTCGGACAGGCCACCTACGAGCAGTACTTC. Amino acid sequence: CASSFGQATYEQYF.

The chain has TRBV4-1 and TRBJ2-1; 10 nucleotides agree with TRBD2. Germline-derived CDR1 and CDR2 are MGHRA and YSYEKL. The V segment lost 0 bases and the J segment 7 bases; nucleotides outside the gene matches: 6. This CDR3 spans 16 amino acids. Written as DNA, the CDR3 is TGCGCCAGCAGCCAAGATGGGACTAGCGTATTAAATGAGCAGTTCTTC. This translates into CASSQDGTSVLNEQFF.

The chain carries TRBV6-5 and TRBJ1-5; 7 bases are a match to TRBD1. Germline loops: CDR1 MNHEY, CDR2 SVGAGI. The CDR3 runs 14 residues. V gave up 6 bases and J gave up 6 bases; unmatched junction bases: 8. The CDR3 coding sequence is TGTGCCAGCAGCCACCGGGACAGTTCTCAGCCCCAGCATTTT. It yields the protein CASSHRDSSQPQHF.

The chain links TRBV6-5 to TRBJ2-3, with TRBD2 identical over 9 bases. Trimming took 6 bases from V and 2 from J; bases not matched to a gene: 6. Per germline, CDR1 MNHEY and CDR2 SVGAGI. This CDR3 has 15 amino acids. The CDR3 DNA follows: TGTGCCAGCAGGTTTAGCGGGGGTCTCACAGATACGCAGTATTTT. This encodes CASRFSGGLTDTQYF.

This clone was recorded once. The chain employs TRBV7-9 and TRBJ1-5; unclear D gene. Germline V gene data show CDR1 as SEHNR and CDR2 as FQNEAQ (reference sequence). V dropped 2 bases and J dropped 1 base, with 0 bases sitting between them. The CDR3 sequence is 12 residues long. The CDR3 DNA reads TGTGCCAGCAGCTTAAGCAATCAGCCCCAGCATTTT. This translates into CASSLSNQPQHF.

CDR3 amino acids: CASRLAGGLPDTQYF. As DNA, the CDR3 is TGCGCCAGCAGATTAGCGGGGGGGTTGCCAGATACGCAGTATTTT. The chain combines TRBV10-2 with TRBJ2-3, with 11 nucleotides matching TRBD2. The CDR3 covers 15 residues. V lost 6 bases, J lost 4 bases, and 6 bases stayed unmatched. Germline CDR1 and CDR2: WSHSY and SAAADI.

The rearrangement links TRBV4-1 to TRBJ1-2; maybe TRBD1 (6 bases). CDR1 MGHRA and CDR2 YSYEKL come from the germline V gene. This CDR3 comprises 15 residues. V was shortened by 7 bases and J by 4 bases, with 19 bases between the two germline ends. The CDR3 protein is CASNPDRGGGYGYTF. The CDR3 DNA reads as TGCGCCAGCAATCCCGATCGTGGGGGCGGCTATGGCTACACCTTC.

The chain is built from TRBV5-5 and TRBJ2-2, with 10 bases that match TRBD1. CDR3 length: 15 residues. Trimming removed 5 bases from V and 2 bases from J; junction bases left unmatched: 3. The germline V gene has CDR1 SGHKS and CDR2 YYEKEE (reference sequence). CDR3 DNA sequence: TGTGCCAGCAGTTGGGACAGGGGAAACACCGGGGAGCTGTTTTTT. This codes for CASSWDRGNTGELFF.

The V and J genes are TRBV29-1 and TRBJ2-3; TRBD2 matches at 7 bases. Germline V CDR1 and CDR2: SQVTM, ANQGSEA. The CDR3 is 18 amino acids. V shed 1 base and J 3 bases; nucleotides not matched to a gene: 16. The CDR3 DNA reads TGCAGCGTTGAAGTACCCAGGGAAGCGGGGATATCAACAGATACGCAGTATTTT. Its protein is CSVEVPREAGISTDTQYF.

CDR3 coding DNA: TGCGCCAGCAGCCAAGTAGCCGTGGGGGGAGCTAACTATGGCTACACCTTC. Translating it yields CASSQVAVGGANYGYTF. The chain joins TRBV4-3 to TRBJ1-2; D is perhaps TRBD1 (5 bases). The length of the CDR3 is 17 residues. Trimming stripped 1 base from V and 0 bases from J, with 15 bases between. Per germline, CDR1 LGHNA and CDR2 YSLEER.

V and J are TRBV13 and TRBJ2-7, with TRBD2 as a possible D gene (6 bases). The CDR3 consists of 18 residues. Germline V gene lookup returns CDR1 PRHDT and CDR2 FYEKMQ (reference sequence). With 0 bases removed from V and 0 bases from J, the gap between germline ends came to 18 bases. The CDR3 DNA reads TGTGCCAGCAGCTTAGGCCCAGGTGGCGGGGTTAGCTCCTACGAGCAGTACTTC. Residues: CASSLGPGGGVSSYEQYF.

The genes are TRBV6-4 and TRBJ2-3, with TRBD2 matching 9 bases. Germline assignment: CDR1 MRHNA and CDR2 SNTAGT. V shed 2 bases, J shed 0 bases, and the junction held 3 bases outside the gene matches. This CDR3 contains 16 residues. CDR3 protein: CASSDGLAGSTDTQYF. CDR3 bases: TGTGCCAGCAGTGACGGGCTAGCGGGGAGCACAGATACGCAGTATTTT.

The rearrangement links TRBV4-1 to TRBJ1-3, with D uncertain. CDR1 and CDR2 from the germline V gene are MGHRA and YSYEKL. The CDR3 covers 16 residues. The ends were cut back, 2 bases at V and 0 bases at J, with 11 bases in the middle. The DNA for the CDR3 is TGCGCCAGCAGCCAACGGGCCGGGATCTCTGGAAACACCATATATTTT. This encodes CASSQRAGISGNTIYF.

V usage is TRBV5-4 and J usage is TRBJ1-2; tentative D call: TRBD1 (6 bases). This CDR3 is built from 14 residues. The V end lost 1 base, the J end lost 2 bases, and 9 bases lay between the germline ends. The germline gives CDR1 SGHNT, CDR2 YYREEE (reference sequence). The CDR3 spells CASSLSGQNYGYTF. CDR3 nucleotide sequence: TGTGCCAGCAGCTTGAGTGGACAGAACTATGGCTACACCTTC.

The chain has TRBV15 and TRBJ1-1; D perhaps matches TRBD1 (6 bases). Deletions cut 1 base from V and 3 bases from J, with 15 bases between. Germline V lookup: CDR1 LNHNV, CDR2 YYDKDF (reference sequence). This CDR3 contains 16 residues. DNA for the CDR3: TGTGCCACCAGCAGAGCTCCAGGGGAGATGGACACTGAAGCTTTCTTT. It is translated as CATSRAPGEMDTEAFF.

The rearrangement links TRBV19 to TRBJ2-1; D is unclear. V was shortened by 2 bases and J by 5 bases, with 7 bases between the two germline ends. Germline V lookup: CDR1 LNHDA, CDR2 SQIVND (reference sequence). The CDR3 length is 13 residues. CDR3 region: CASSINGNNEQFF. The CDR3 DNA follows: TGTGCCAGTAGTATAAACGGCAACAATGAGCAGTTCTTC.

This chain joins TRBV7-9 and TRBJ2-7; the match to TRBD2 covers 7 bases. Losses at the gene ends were 4 bases for V and 5 bases for J; bases not matched to a gene: 5. The CDR3 runs to 13 residues. Germline V gene data show CDR1 as SEHNR and CDR2 as FQNEAQ (reference sequence). The CDR3 DNA is TGTGCCAGCAGCTCCGGGACTAATGACGAGCAGTACTTC. Protein sequence: CASSSGTNDEQYF.

The chain joins TRBV9 to TRBJ1-1; 9 bases align to TRBD1. Germline loops: CDR1 SGDLS, CDR2 YYNGEE. V shed 2 bases and J 0 bases; nucleotides not matched to a gene: 2. There are 15 residues in the CDR3. CDR3 nucleotides: TGTGCCAGCAGCGTTGGACAGGGGATGAACACTGAAGCTTTCTTT. Residues: CASSVGQGMNTEAFF.

V is TRBV7-6 and J is TRBJ2-7; 10 bases line up with TRBD2. The CDR3 contains 15 residues. V gave up 5 bases and J gave up 5 bases; unmatched junction bases: 9. The V gene's germline CDR1 is SGHVS and CDR2 FNYEAQ. CDR3 sequence reads: CASSPSAGGPNEQYF. CDR3 coding DNA: TGTGCCAGCAGCCCTTCAGCGGGGGGGCCTAACGAGCAGTACTTC. Complete variable domain (other parts from reference TRBV7-6 and TRBJ2-7): GAGVSQSPRYKVTKRGQDVALRCDPISGHVSLYWYRQALGQGPEFLTYFNYEAQQDKSGLPNDRFSAERPEGSISTLTIQRTEQRDSAMYRCASSPSAGGPNEQYFGPGTRLTVT.